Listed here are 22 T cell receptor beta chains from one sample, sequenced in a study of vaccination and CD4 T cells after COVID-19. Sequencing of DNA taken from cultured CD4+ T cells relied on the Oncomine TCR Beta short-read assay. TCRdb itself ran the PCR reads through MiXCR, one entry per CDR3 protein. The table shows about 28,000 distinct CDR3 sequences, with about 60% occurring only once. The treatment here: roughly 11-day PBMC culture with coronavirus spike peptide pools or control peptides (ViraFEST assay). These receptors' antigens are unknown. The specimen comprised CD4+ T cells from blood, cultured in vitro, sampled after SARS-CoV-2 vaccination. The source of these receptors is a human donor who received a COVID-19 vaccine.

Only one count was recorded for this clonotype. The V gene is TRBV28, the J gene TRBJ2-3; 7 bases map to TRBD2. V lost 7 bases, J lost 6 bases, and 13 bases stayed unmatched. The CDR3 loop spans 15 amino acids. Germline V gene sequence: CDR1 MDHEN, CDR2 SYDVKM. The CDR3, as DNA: TGTGCCAGCACCCTGACTAGCTTAATGGCCGATACGCAGTATTTT. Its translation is CASTLTSLMADTQYF.

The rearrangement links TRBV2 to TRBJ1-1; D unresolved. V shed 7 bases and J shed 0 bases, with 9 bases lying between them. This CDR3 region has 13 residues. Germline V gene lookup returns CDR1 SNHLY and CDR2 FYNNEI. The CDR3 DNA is TGTGCCAGCAAGACTTCCATGAACACTGAAGCTTTCTTT. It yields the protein CASKTSMNTEAFF.

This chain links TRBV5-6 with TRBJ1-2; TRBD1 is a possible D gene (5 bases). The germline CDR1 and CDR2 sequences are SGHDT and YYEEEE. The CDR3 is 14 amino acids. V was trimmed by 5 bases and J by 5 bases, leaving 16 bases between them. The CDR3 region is CASRKWGGPYGYTF. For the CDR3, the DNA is TGTGCCAGCAGAAAATGGGGGGGTCCGTATGGCTACACCTTC.

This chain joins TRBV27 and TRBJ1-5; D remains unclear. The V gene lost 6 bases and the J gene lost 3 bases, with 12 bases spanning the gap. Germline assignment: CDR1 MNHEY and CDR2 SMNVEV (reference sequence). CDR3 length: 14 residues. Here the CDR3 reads CASRRNSFNQPQHF. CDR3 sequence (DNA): TGTGCCAGCAGAAGGAACAGCTTCAATCAGCCCCAGCATTTT.

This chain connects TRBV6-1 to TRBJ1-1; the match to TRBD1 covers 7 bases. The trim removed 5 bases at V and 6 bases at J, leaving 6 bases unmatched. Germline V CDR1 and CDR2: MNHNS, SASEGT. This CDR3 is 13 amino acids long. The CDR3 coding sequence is TGTGCCAGCAGTCACACAGGGGAGGCTGAAGCTTTCTTT. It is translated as CASSHTGEAEAFF.

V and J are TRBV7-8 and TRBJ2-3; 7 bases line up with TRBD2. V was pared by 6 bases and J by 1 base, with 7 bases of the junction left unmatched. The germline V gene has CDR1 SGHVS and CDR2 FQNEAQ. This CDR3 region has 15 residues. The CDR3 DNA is TGTGCCAGCAGGGCAGGACGGGGGGGCACAGATACGCAGTATTTT. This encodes CASRAGRGGTDTQYF. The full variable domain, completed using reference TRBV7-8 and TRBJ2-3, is GAGVSQSPRYKVAKRGQDVALRCDPISGHVSLFWYQQALGQGPEFLTYFQNEAQLDKSGLPSDRFFAERPEGSVSTLKIQRTQQEDSAVYLCASRAGRGGTDTQYFGPGTRLTVL.

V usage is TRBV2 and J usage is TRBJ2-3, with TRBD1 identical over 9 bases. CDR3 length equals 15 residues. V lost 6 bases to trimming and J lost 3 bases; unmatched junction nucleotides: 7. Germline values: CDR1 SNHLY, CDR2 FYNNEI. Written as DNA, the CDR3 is TGTGCCAGCAGACACAGGGGGCAAGCAACAGATACGCAGTATTTT. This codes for CASRHRGQATDTQYF. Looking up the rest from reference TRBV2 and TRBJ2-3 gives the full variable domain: EPEVTQTPSHQVTQMGQEVILRCVPISNHLYFYWYRQILGQKVEFLVSFYNNEISEKSEIFDDQFSVERPDGSNFTLKIRSTKLEDSAMYFCASRHRGQATDTQYFGPGTRLTVL.

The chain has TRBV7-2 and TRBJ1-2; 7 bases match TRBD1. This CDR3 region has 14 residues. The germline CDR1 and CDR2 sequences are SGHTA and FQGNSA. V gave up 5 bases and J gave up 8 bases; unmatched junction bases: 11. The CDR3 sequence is CASSQETGLGGYTF. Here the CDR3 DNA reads TGTGCCAGCAGCCAAGAGACAGGGTTGGGGGGCTACACCTTC.

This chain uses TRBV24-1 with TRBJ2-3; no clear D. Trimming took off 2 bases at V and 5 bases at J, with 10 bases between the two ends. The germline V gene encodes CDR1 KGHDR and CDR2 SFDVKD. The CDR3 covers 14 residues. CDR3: CATSDSLGLDTQYF. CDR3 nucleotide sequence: TGTGCCACCAGTGATTCACTCGGCCTAGATACGCAGTATTTT.

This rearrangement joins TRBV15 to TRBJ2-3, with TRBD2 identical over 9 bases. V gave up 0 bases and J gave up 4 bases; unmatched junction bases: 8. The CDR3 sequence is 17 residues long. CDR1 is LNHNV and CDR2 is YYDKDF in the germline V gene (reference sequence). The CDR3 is CATSRDPAGGGADTQYF. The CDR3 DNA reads TGTGCCACCAGCAGAGATCCCGCGGGGGGGGGTGCAGATACGCAGTATTTT.

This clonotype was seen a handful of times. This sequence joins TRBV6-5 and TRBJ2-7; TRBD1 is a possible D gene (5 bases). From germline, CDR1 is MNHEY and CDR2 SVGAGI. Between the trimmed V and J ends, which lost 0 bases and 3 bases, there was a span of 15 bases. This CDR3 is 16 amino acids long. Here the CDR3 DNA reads TGTGCCAGCAGTTACTCGTTCCCCAGGGCCCTCTACGAGCAGTACTTC. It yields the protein CASSYSFPRALYEQYF.

CDR3 bases: TGTGCCAGCAGTTTCGAAGCGCGGGGGCCCTACAATGAGCAGTTCTTC. Encoded protein: CASSFEARGPYNEQFF. This sequence joins TRBV27 and TRBJ2-1; possible D gene TRBD2, 7 bases. V was trimmed by 3 bases and J by 2 bases, leaving 14 bases between them. The CDR3 length is 16 residues. CDR1 MNHEY and CDR2 SMNVEV come from the germline V gene (reference sequence).

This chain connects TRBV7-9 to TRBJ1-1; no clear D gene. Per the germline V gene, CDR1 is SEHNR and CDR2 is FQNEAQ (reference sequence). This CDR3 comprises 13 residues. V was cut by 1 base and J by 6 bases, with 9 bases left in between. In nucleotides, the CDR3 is TGTGCCAGCAGCTTAGTCAAACAGCCTGAAGCTTTCTTT. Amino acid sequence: CASSLVKQPEAFF.

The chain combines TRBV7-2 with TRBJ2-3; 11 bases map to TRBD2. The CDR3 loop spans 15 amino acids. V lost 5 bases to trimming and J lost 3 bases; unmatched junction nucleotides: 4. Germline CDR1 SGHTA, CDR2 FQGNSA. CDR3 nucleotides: TGTGCCAGCAGCGTATCTAGCGGGGGGACAGATACGCAGTATTTT. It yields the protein CASSVSSGGTDTQYF.

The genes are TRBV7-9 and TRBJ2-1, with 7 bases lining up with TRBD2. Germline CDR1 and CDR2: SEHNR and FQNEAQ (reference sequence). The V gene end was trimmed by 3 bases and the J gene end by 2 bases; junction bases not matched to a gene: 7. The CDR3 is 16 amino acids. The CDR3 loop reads CASSFGSGGTYNEQFF. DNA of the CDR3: TGTGCCAGCAGCTTTGGCTCCGGGGGGACCTACAATGAGCAGTTCTTC.

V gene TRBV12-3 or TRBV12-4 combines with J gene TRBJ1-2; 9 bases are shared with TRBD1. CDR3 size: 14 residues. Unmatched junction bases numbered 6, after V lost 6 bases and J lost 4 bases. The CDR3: CASRGTGRSYGYTF. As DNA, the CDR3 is TGTGCCAGCAGGGGGACAGGGAGGAGCTATGGCTACACCTTC.

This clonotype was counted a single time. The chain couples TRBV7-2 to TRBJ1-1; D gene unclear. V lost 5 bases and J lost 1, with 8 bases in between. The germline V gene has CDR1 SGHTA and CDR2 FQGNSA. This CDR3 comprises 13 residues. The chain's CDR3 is CASSPSPNTEAFF. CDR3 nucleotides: TGTGCCAGCAGCCCCTCCCCGAACACTGAAGCTTTCTTT.

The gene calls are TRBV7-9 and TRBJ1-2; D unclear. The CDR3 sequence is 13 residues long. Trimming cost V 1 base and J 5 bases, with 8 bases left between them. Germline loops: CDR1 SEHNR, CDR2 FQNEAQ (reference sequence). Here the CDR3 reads CASSLEGVYGYTF. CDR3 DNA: TGTGCCAGCAGCTTAGAGGGAGTTTATGGCTACACCTTC.

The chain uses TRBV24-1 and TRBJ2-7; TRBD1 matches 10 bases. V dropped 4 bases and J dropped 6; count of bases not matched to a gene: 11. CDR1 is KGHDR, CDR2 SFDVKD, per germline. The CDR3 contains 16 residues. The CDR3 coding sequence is TGTGCCACCAGTGACGCCGCCGGGACAGGGGCATCCGAGCAGTACTTC. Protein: CATSDAAGTGASEQYF.

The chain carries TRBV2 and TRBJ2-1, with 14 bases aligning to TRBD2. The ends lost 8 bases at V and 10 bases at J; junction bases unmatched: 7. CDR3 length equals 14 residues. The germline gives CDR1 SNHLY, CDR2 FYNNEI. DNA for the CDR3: TGTGCCAGCCAGACTAGCGGGGGGGCTCGGGAGCAGTTCTTC. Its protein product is CASQTSGGAREQFF.

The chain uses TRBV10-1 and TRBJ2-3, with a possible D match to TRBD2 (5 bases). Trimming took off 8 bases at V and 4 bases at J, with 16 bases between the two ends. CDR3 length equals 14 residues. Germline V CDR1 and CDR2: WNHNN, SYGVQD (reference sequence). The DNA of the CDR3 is TGCGCCAGCGGGGATCCTAGCCGGGCAGATACGCAGTATTTT. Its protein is CASGDPSRADTQYF.

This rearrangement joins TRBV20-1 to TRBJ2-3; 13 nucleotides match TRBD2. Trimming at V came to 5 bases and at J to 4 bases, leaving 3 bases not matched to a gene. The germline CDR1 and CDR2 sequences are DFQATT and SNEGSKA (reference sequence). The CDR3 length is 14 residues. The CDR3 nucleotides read TGCAGTGCTCCAACTAGCGGGGGGGCAGATACGCAGTATTTT. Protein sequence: CSAPTSGGADTQYF.